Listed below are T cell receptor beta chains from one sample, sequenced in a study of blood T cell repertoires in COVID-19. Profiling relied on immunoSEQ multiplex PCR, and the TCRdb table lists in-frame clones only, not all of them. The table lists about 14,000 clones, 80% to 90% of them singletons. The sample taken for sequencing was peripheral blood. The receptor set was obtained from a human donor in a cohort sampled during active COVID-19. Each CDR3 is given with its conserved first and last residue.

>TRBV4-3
CASSQAGTRDTQYF
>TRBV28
CASSLKTSGVGDTQYF
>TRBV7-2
CASSLELARYYNEQFF
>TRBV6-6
CASSQTRQETQYF
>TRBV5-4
CASSLTSGTSYEQYF
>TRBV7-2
CASSIPVGTGPGELFF
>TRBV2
CASSEGPGTGTEQYF
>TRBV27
CASSFQGYMNTEAFF
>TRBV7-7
CASSHSGASGRARPNEQFF
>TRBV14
CASSQDLNYGYTF
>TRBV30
CAWRQGTDSPLHF
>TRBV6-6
CATSGHSSGYTF
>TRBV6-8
CASMGALGTDTQYF
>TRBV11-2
CASMSSVTGELFF
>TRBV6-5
CASSSAQGYNEQFF
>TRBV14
CASSAKEDTEAFF
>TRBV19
CASSMVVRQSGDEQYF
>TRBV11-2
CASSAWETQYF
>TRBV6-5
CASRGGQGANSPLHF
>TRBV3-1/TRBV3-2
CASSRPPGTSGSFGENEQFF
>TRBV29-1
CSVLLALHEQYF
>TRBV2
CASSETGTAYSGANVLTF